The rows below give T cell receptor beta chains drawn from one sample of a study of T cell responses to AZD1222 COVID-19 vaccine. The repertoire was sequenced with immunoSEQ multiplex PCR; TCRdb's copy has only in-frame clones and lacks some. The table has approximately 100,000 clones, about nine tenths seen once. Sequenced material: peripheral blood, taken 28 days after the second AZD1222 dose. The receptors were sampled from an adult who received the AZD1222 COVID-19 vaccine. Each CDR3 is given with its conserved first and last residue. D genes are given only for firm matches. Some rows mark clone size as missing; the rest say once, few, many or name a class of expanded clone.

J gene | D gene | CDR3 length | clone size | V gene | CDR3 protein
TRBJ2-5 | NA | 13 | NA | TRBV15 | CATSRRWEETQYF
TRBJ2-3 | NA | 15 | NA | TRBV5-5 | CASSLPLSIEDTQYF
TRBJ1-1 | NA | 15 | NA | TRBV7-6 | CASSSRTGFNTEAFF
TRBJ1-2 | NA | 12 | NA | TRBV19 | CASTETSYGYTF
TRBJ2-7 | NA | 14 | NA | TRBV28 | CASKEGGAAYEQYF
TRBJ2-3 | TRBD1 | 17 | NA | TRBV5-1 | CASSWPGQGSLLYTQYF
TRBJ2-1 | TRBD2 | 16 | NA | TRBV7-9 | CASRPLTGTSIYEQFF
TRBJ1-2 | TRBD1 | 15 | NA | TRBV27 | CASSPRDSPNYGYTF
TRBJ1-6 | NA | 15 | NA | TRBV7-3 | CASSLVPGRDSPLHF
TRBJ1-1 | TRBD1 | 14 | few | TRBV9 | CASSRARGGTEAFF
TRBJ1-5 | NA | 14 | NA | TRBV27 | CASSLWGGGQPQHF
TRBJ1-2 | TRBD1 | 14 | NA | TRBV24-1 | CATSDRTGGRGYTF
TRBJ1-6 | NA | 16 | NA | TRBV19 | CASSRQESSYNSPLHF
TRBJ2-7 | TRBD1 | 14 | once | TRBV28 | CASTDGTGFSEQYF
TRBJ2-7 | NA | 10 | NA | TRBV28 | CASSLNEQYF
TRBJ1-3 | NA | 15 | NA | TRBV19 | CASSIEGVGSNTIYF
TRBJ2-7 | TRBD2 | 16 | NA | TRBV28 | CASSSPRSGGSYEQYF
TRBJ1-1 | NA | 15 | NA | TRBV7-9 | CASSLAVAENTEAFF
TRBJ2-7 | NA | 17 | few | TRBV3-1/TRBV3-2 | CASSQANGTPGTYEQYF
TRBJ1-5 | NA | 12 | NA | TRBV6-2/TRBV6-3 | CASSYSKDTLHF
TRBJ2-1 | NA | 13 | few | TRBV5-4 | CASSLVSGNEQFF
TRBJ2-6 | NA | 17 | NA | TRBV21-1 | CASSIRQGASGANVLTF
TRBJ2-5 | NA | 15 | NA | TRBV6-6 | CASNPTAPGGETQYF
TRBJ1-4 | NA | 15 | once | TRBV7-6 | CASSGVSGTNEKLFF
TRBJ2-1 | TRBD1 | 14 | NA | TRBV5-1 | CASSGTGSPNEQFF
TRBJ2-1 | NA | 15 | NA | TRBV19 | CASSIVRTVAHEQFF
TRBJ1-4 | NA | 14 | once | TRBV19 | CASKPRATNEKLFF
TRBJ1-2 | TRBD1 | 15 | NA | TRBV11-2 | CASSPAGTGKGGYTF
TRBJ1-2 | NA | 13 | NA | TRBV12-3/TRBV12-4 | CASSLAGTHGYTF
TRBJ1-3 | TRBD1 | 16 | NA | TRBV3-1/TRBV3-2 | CASSKTTGGWGNTIYF
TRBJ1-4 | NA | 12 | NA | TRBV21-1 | CASSRDPYLLFF
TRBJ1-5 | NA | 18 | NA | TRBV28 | CASTLSLLKGDSNQPQHF